Listed here are 29 T cell receptor beta chains from one sample, sequenced in a study of T cell changes during pregnancy in multiple sclerosis. Here immunoSEQ multiplex PCR was the method, and the copy in TCRdb shows in-frame clones only, minus some. The table records some 16,000 clones, almost 85% of them present only once. Sequences were derived from CD8+ T cells from peripheral blood mononuclear cells, sampled in the second trimester of pregnancy. These receptors all stem from a female donor in good health, enrolled as a control in a pregnancy study.

The chain is built from TRBV6-1 and TRBJ1-2, with D tentatively TRBD1 (6 bases). V lost 3 bases, J lost 7 bases, and 15 bases lay in between. The V gene's germline CDR1 is MNHNS and CDR2 SASEGT. The CDR3 has 14 amino acids. The CDR3 here is CASSDHGGASGYTF. The CDR3 DNA is TGTGCCAGCAGTGATCATGGGGGCGCTTCTGGCTACACCTTC.

The V gene is TRBV20-1, the J gene TRBJ1-2; D ambiguous. CDR1 and CDR2 from the germline V gene are DFQATT and SNEGSKA (reference sequence). The CDR3 length is 10 residues. V shed 6 bases and J shed 0 bases, with 2 bases lying between them. The CDR3 nucleotides are TGCAGTGCCGCTAACTATGGCTACACCTTC. The encoded protein is CSAANYGYTF.

The chain has TRBV12-5 and TRBJ1-1; D is ambiguous. The CDR3 runs 13 residues. Trimming stripped 3 bases from V and 0 bases from J, with 5 bases between. In germline, CDR1 is LGHNT, CDR2 FRNRAP. In DNA form, the CDR3 reads TGTGCTAGTGGTTTATCAATGAACACTGAAGCTTTCTTT. Translation gives CASGLSMNTEAFF.

The genes are TRBV4-2 and TRBJ2-1, with D possibly TRBD1 on 6 matching bases. From germline, CDR1 is LGHNA and CDR2 YNFKEQ. V was cut by 5 bases and J by 5 bases, with 16 bases left in between. The CDR3 covers 15 residues. The CDR3 protein is CASSTSGTSHNEQFF. Here the CDR3 DNA reads TGTGCCAGCAGCACGTCAGGGACATCTCACAATGAGCAGTTCTTC.

The chain employs TRBV4-1 and TRBJ2-5, with a tentative D call TRBD1 (5 bases). Germline lookup yields CDR1 MGHRA and CDR2 YSYEKL. The CDR3 consists of 15 residues. The V end lost 4 bases, the J end lost 1 base, and 13 bases lay between the germline ends. CDR3 nucleotides: TGCGCCAGCAGCCCCCGCGGAGACAGCCAAGAGACCCAGTACTTC. This sequence encodes CASSPRGDSQETQYF.

V is TRBV5-1 and J is TRBJ1-6, with TRBD1 matching 8 bases. This CDR3 has 15 amino acids. CDR1 is SGHRS, CDR2 YFSETQ, per germline. V lost 1 base, J lost 7 bases, and 4 bases stayed unmatched. The CDR3 bases are TGCGCCAGCAGCTTGAGCCCAGGGGGCAATTCACCCCTCCACTTT. Residues: CASSLSPGGNSPLHF.

The J gene is TRBJ1-5, the V gene TRBV6-4, with a weak D call TRBD1 (6 bases). CDR1 is MRHNA and CDR2 is SNTAGT in the germline V gene. The CDR3 contains 14 residues. V was shortened by 5 bases and J by 2 bases, with 10 bases between the two germline ends. CDR3 sequence: CASSPQGGNQPQHF. In DNA form, the CDR3 reads TGTGCCAGCAGTCCACAGGGAGGCAATCAGCCCCAGCATTTT.

This chain uses TRBV6-4 with TRBJ2-3, with 11 bases aligning to TRBD2. With V trimmed by 4 bases and J by 6 bases, 6 bases remained unmatched. The germline V gene encodes CDR1 MRHNA and CDR2 SNTAGT. The CDR3 runs 15 residues. CDR3 in amino acids: CASSGGTSGSDTQYF. For the CDR3, the DNA is TGTGCCAGCAGTGGGGGGACTAGCGGTTCGGATACGCAGTATTTT.

The chain couples TRBV11-2 to TRBJ1-6, with TRBD1 as a possible D gene (6 bases). CDR3 length equals 16 residues. Germline V gives CDR1 SGHAT, CDR2 FQNNGV. V shed 2 bases and J shed 4 bases, with 12 bases lying between them. CDR3 region: CASSLKAGAYNSPLHF. The CDR3 region has the DNA TGTGCCAGCAGCTTAAAGGCAGGGGCATATAATTCACCCCTCCACTTT.

The V and J genes are TRBV11-3 and TRBJ1-1; D possibly corresponds to TRBD1 (6 bases). The germline V gene encodes CDR1 SGHNT and CDR2 YENEEA. The CDR3 spans 12 residues. Trimming removed 1 base from V and 8 bases from J, with 8 bases in between. As DNA, the CDR3 is TGTGCCAGCAGCTTAGGGGGGCGGGAAGCTTTCTTT. Protein sequence: CASSLGGREAFF.

Here the CDR3 DNA reads TGTGCCAGCAGCGGTACTACTGAAGCTTTCTTT. This translates into CASSGTTEAFF. The chain recombines TRBV13 with TRBJ1-1; no firm D call. V lost 5 bases and J lost 5, with 6 bases in between. The germline V gene encodes CDR1 PRHDT and CDR2 FYEKMQ (reference sequence). The CDR3 has 11 residues.

This clone was seen just once. The chain recombines TRBV28 with TRBJ2-7; 7 bases are a match to TRBD2. Germline values: CDR1 MDHEN, CDR2 SYDVKM. V lost 6 bases and J lost 1; bases outside the gene matches: 6. This CDR3 spans 14 amino acids. The chain's CDR3 is CASRGGGASYEQYF. The DNA for the CDR3 is TGTGCCAGCAGGGGGGGAGGGGCTTCCTACGAGCAGTACTTC. The full variable domain, in which reference TRBV28 and TRBJ2-7 provide the parts outside the CDR3, is DVKVTQSSRYLVKRTGEKVFLECVQDMDHENMFWYRQDPGLGLRLIYFSYDVKMKEKGDIPEGYSVSREKKERFSLILESASTNQTSMYLCASRGGGASYEQYFGPGTRLTVT.

The chain couples TRBV4-2 to TRBJ2-7, with 7 bases aligning to TRBD2. Per germline, CDR1 LGHNA and CDR2 YNFKEQ. The ends lost 0 bases at V and 3 bases at J; junction bases unmatched: 5. The CDR3 consists of 15 residues. CDR3 nucleotides: TGTGCCAGCAGCCAAGATCGGCTAGCGGACTACGAGCAGTACTTC. Translation gives CASSQDRLADYEQYF.

The V and J genes are TRBV13 and TRBJ2-5; D may be TRBD2 (7 bases). There are 15 residues in the CDR3. CDR1 and CDR2 from the germline V gene are PRHDT and FYEKMQ (reference sequence). The ends were cut back, 4 bases at V and 3 bases at J, with 15 bases in the middle. The CDR3 DNA sequence: TGTGCCAGCAGCTCCACGGCGGGGGCCGAAGAGACCCAGTACTTC. As protein: CASSSTAGAEETQYF.

The rearrangement joins TRBV27 to TRBJ2-1; D is possibly TRBD2 (7 bases). Germline-derived CDR1 and CDR2 are MNHEY and SMNVEV (reference sequence). The CDR3 consists of 15 residues. V lost 2 bases to trimming and J lost 6 bases, with 14 bases between them. In DNA form, the CDR3 reads TGTGCCAGCAGTTTACAAGCCCGGGGGGCCAATGAGCAGTTCTTC. Its protein is CASSLQARGANEQFF.

V is TRBV4-2 and J is TRBJ2-7, with 10 nucleotides matching TRBD2. The CDR3 extends over 16 amino acids. J gave up 5 bases and V 2 bases, and 9 bases lay outside the gene matches. Germline lookup yields CDR1 LGHNA and CDR2 YNFKEQ. CDR3 residues: CASSQLAGAPGHEQYF. The CDR3 DNA reads as TGTGCCAGCAGCCAACTAGCGGGGGCCCCTGGGCACGAGCAGTACTTC.

The chain employs TRBV7-9 and TRBJ1-4; 10 nucleotides agree with TRBD1. CDR1 is SEHNR and CDR2 is FQNEAQ in the germline V gene (reference sequence). V gave up 1 base and J gave up 5 bases; unmatched junction bases: 1. The CDR3 totals 15 residues. In DNA form, the CDR3 reads TGTGCCAGCAGCTTAGAGACAGGGGGCAATGAAAAACTGTTTTTT. This gives the protein CASSLETGGNEKLFF.

This chain uses TRBV6-6 with TRBJ1-2, with TRBD1 as a possible D gene (6 bases). Germline CDR1 and CDR2: MNHNY and SVGAGI (reference sequence). The CDR3 is 13 amino acids. V shed 9 bases and J shed 6 bases, with 17 bases lying between them. CDR3 loop: CASQPPGGDGYTF. The CDR3 DNA sequence: TGTGCCAGTCAGCCCCCGGGGGGCGATGGCTACACCTTC.

This sequence joins TRBV2 and TRBJ1-1, with TRBD1 identical over 8 bases. CDR3 length: 13 amino acids. The germline CDR1 and CDR2 sequences are SNHLY and FYNNEI. V lost 7 bases and J lost 4; bases outside the gene matches: 5. The CDR3 spells CASTVTGGTEAFF. The CDR3 coding sequence is TGTGCCAGCACCGTAACAGGGGGCACTGAAGCTTTCTTT.

The chain recombines TRBV27 with TRBJ2-1, with D unresolved. V gave up 8 bases and J gave up 5 bases, with 16 bases separating them. Germline V gene data show CDR1 as MNHEY and CDR2 as SMNVEV (reference sequence). This CDR3 is built from 14 residues. CDR3 in amino acids: CASSPETGNNEQFF. CDR3 bases: TGTGCCAGCTCCCCCGAGACTGGCAACAATGAGCAGTTCTTC.

There are a few counts of this clone. The chain combines TRBV4-1 with TRBJ2-7; 10 nucleotides agree with TRBD1. The V gene end was trimmed by 1 base and the J gene end by 6 bases; junction bases not matched to a gene: 6. Germline lookup yields CDR1 MGHRA and CDR2 YSYEKL. The CDR3 spans 15 residues. The CDR3 spells CASSQAGTGVTEQYF. The CDR3 DNA sequence: TGCGCCAGCAGCCAAGCAGGGACAGGGGTAACCGAGCAGTACTTC.

The V call is TRBV27, the J call TRBJ1-5; D call uncertain. This CDR3 is built from 16 residues. V was pared by 6 bases and J by 0 bases, with 15 bases between. Per the germline V gene, CDR1 is MNHEY and CDR2 is SMNVEV (reference sequence). The CDR3 DNA follows: TGTGCCAGCAGCAAAAAGACTACTTATAGCAATCAGCCCCAGCATTTT. It encodes CASSKKTTYSNQPQHF.

This chain uses TRBV9 with TRBJ2-2; no definite D call. The CDR3 length is 17 residues. Germline CDR1 reads SGDLS; CDR2 reads YYNGEE. Trimming left V 3 bases short and J 0 bases short, with 15 bases between. The DNA of the CDR3 is TGTGCCAGCAGCGACCCAAGAGGAAAGCCGAACACCGGGGAGCTGTTTTTT. Its translation is CASSDPRGKPNTGELFF. The complete variable domain, with remaining parts taken from reference TRBV9 and TRBJ2-2, reads DSGVTQTPKHLITATGQRVTLRCSPRSGDLSVYWYQQSLDQGLQFLIQYYNGEERAKGNILERFSAQQFPDLHSELNLSSLELGDSALYFCASSDPRGKPNTGELFFGEGSRLTVL.

The V call is TRBV6-5, the J call TRBJ2-2; D possibly corresponds to TRBD1 (7 bases). V was pared by 2 bases and J by 7 bases, with 14 bases between. Germline V gene sequence: CDR1 MNHEY, CDR2 SVGAGI. The CDR3 consists of 15 residues. The DNA of the CDR3 is TGTGCCAGCAGTTACGATGGAGGGGGCAACGGGGAGCTGTTTTTT. It codes for CASSYDGGGNGELFF.

CDR3 region: CASSVESSGANVLTF. The CDR3, as DNA: TGTGCCAGCAGCGTTGAGAGCTCTGGGGCCAACGTCCTGACTTTC. The chain couples TRBV9 to TRBJ2-6, with no clear D. Trimming stripped 2 bases from V and 0 bases from J, with 6 bases between. The CDR3 extends over 15 amino acids. Per the germline V gene, CDR1 is SGDLS and CDR2 is YYNGEE.

The chain carries TRBV9 and TRBJ2-3; possible D gene TRBD2, 7 bases. With 0 bases removed from V and 6 bases from J, the gap between germline ends came to 14 bases. From germline, CDR1 is SGDLS and CDR2 YYNGEE. CDR3 size: 15 residues. In DNA, the CDR3 is TGTGCCAGCAGCGTAGGGTGGGGGGGCCAGGATACGCAGTATTTT. This codes for CASSVGWGGQDTQYF.

The chain employs TRBV4-3 and TRBJ2-3, with 9 bases matching TRBD2. After removal of 1 base from V and 14 bases from J, the junction contained 10 bases not matched to a gene. Germline loops: CDR1 LGHNA, CDR2 YSLEER. The CDR3 covers 14 residues. In DNA, the CDR3 is TGCGCCAGCAGCCAAGCACGTGGCGGGGGGGGGCTGTATTTT. It yields the protein CASSQARGGGGLYF.

The chain employs TRBV7-9 and TRBJ1-4; 7 nucleotides align to TRBD1. This CDR3 spans 16 amino acids. V shed 4 bases and J 0 bases; nucleotides not matched to a gene: 5. Germline CDR1 SEHNR, CDR2 FQNEAQ (reference sequence). The CDR3 loop is CASSSNRGSTNEKLFF. The CDR3 DNA is TGTGCCAGCAGCTCAAACAGGGGTTCAACTAATGAAAAACTGTTTTTT.

V is TRBV6-1 and J is TRBJ2-7; 9 bases match TRBD2. Unmatched junction bases numbered 7, after V lost 11 bases and J lost 11 bases. Per the germline V gene, CDR1 is MNHNS and CDR2 is SASEGT. CDR3 length equals 10 residues. The CDR3 sequence: CALSGGLEYF. For the CDR3, the DNA is TGTGCCCTGAGCGGGGGGCTGGAGTACTTC.